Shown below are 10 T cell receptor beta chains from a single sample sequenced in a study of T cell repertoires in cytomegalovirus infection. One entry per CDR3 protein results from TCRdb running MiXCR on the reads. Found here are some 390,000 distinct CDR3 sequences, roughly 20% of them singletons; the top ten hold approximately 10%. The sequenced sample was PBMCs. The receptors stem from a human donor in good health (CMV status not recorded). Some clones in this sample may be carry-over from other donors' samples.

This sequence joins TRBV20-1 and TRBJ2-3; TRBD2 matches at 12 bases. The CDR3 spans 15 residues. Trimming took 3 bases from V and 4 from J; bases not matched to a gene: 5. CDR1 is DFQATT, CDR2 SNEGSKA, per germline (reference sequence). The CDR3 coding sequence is TGCAGTGCTAGTGCTAGCGGGGGGGGCCCAGATACGCAGTATTTT. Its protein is CSASASGGGPDTQYF.

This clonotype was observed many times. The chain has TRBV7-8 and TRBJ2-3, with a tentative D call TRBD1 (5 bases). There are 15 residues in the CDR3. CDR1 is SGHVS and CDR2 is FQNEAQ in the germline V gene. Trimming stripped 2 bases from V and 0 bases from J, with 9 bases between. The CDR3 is CASSLRGFSTDTQYF. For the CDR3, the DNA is TGTGCCAGCAGCTTAAGGGGATTTAGCACAGATACGCAGTATTTT.

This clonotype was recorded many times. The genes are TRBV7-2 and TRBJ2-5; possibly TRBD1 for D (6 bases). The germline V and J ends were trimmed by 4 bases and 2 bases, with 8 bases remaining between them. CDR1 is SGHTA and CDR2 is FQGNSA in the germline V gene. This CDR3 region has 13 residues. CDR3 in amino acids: CASSWTVQETQYF. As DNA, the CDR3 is TGTGCCAGCAGCTGGACAGTTCAAGAGACCCAGTACTTC.

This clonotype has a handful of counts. The CDR3 spells CATTGGQGTDTQYF. DNA of the CDR3: TGTGCCACCACCGGGGGACAGGGCACAGATACGCAGTATTTT. This chain connects TRBV15 to TRBJ2-3, with 8 bases lining up with TRBD1. With 7 bases clipped from V and 1 base from J, the junction kept 4 bases outside the gene matches. The germline CDR1 and CDR2 sequences are LNHNV and YYDKDF (reference sequence). The CDR3 runs to 14 residues.

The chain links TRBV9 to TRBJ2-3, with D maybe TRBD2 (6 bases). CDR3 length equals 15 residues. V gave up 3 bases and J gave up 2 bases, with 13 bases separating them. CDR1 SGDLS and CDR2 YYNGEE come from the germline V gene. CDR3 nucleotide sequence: TGTGCCAGCAGCGATGGGGGGTTGGACACAGATACGCAGTATTTT. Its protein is CASSDGGLDTDTQYF.

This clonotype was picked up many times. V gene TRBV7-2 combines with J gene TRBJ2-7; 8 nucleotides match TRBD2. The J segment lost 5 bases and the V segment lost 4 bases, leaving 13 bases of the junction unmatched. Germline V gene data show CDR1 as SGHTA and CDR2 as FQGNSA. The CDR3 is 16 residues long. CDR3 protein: CASSSQAGALWDEQYF. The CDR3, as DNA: TGTGCCAGCAGCTCGCAAGCGGGGGCCCTTTGGGACGAGCAGTACTTC. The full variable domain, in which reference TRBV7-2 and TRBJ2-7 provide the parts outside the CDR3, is GAGVSQSPSNKVTEKGKDVELRCDPISGHTALYWYRQSLGQGLEFLIYFQGNSAPDKSGLPSDRFSAERTGGSVSTLTIQRTQQEDSAVYLCASSSQAGALWDEQYFGPGTRLTVT.

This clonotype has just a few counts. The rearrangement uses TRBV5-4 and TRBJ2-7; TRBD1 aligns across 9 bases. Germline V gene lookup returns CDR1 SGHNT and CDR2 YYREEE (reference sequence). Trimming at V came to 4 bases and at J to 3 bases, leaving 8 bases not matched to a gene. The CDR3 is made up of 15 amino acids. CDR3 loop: CASSPGQGGNYEQYF. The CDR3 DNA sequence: TGTGCCAGCAGCCCGGGACAGGGTGGAAACTACGAGCAGTACTTC.

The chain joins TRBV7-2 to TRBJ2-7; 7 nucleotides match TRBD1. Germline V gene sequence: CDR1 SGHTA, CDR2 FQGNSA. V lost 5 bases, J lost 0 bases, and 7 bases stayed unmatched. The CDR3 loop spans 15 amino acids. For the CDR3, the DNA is TGTGCCAGCAGCCGGAGAACAGGGGTCTCCTACGAGCAGTACTTC. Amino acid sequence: CASSRRTGVSYEQYF.

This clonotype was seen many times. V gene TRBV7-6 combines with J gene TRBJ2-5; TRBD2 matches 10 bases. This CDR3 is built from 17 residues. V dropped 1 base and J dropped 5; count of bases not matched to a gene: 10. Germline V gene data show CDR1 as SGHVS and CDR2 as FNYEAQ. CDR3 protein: CASSLVPSGGVWETQYF. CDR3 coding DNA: TGTGCCAGCAGCTTAGTCCCTAGCGGGGGTGTGTGGGAGACCCAGTACTTC. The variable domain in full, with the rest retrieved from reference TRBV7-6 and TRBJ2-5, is GAGVSQSPRYKVTKRGQDVALRCDPISGHVSLYWYRQALGQGPEFLTYFNYEAQQDKSGLPNDRFSAERPEGSISTLTIQRTEQRDSAMYRCASSLVPSGGVWETQYFGPGTRLLVL.

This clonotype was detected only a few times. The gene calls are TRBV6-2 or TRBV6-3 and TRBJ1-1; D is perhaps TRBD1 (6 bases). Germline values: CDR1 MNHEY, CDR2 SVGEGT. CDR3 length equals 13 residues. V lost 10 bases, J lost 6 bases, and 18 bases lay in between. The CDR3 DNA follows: TGTGCCACCCAACGGGGACAAGGGTCTGAAGCTTTCTTT. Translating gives CATQRGQGSEAFF.